The rows below give T cell receptor beta chains drawn from one sample of a study of blood T cell repertoires in COVID-19. Measured with immunoSEQ multiplex PCR; TCRdb has only the in-frame clones, and not every one. The sample shows about 210,000 clones, more than 75% of them seen only once. Sequencing was done on a sample of peripheral blood. The receptors were gathered from a woman between 55 and 75 years old with COVID-19, enrolled during active disease. The conserved cysteine and the conserved F or W are not part of the CDR3 here.

v_call: TRBV28
j_call: TRBJ1-4
cdr3_aa: ASSLVQGLSEKLF

v_call: TRBV2
j_call: TRBJ1-2
cdr3_aa: ASSESGQGVYGYT

v_call: TRBV6-5
j_call: TRBJ1-3
cdr3_aa: ASVPRLPGNTIY

v_call: TRBV19
j_call: TRBJ2-7
cdr3_aa: ASSIDVSLDEQY

v_call: TRBV15
j_call: TRBJ2-7
cdr3_aa: ATSRDEGVEYEQY

v_call: TRBV7-3
j_call: TRBJ2-3
cdr3_aa: ASSFTSGGAGTQY

v_call: TRBV2
j_call: TRBJ2-6
cdr3_aa: ASSEGGFGANVLT

v_call: TRBV11-2
j_call: TRBJ2-2
cdr3_aa: ASTMNRQGNTGELF

v_call: TRBV7-6
j_call: TRBJ1-3
cdr3_aa: ASSSRTGGMNTIY

v_call: TRBV3-1/TRBV3-2
j_call: TRBJ2-6
cdr3_aa: ASSQAGAGANVLT

v_call: TRBV29-1
j_call: TRBJ2-3
cdr3_aa: SVGGQGRGTDTQY

v_call: TRBV7-9
j_call: TRBJ2-3
cdr3_aa: ASSYDRPHISTDTQY

v_call: TRBV21-1
j_call: TRBJ1-6
cdr3_aa: RPVNSPLH

v_call: TRBV27
j_call: TRBJ2-3
cdr3_aa: ASSRGGPGTDTQY

v_call: TRBV28
j_call: TRBJ1-5
cdr3_aa: ASRGQYSNQPQH

v_call: TRBV6-5
j_call: TRBJ2-1
cdr3_aa: ASSYSHGNEQF

v_call: TRBV6-5
j_call: TRBJ1-5
cdr3_aa: ASSPLGQGAQPQH

v_call: TRBV19
j_call: TRBJ2-1
cdr3_aa: ASRSGGSYNEQF

v_call: TRBV18
j_call: TRBJ2-1
cdr3_aa: ASSPRSGSSSNEQF

v_call: TRBV9
j_call: TRBJ1-6
cdr3_aa: ASSDLQGLGSPLH

v_call: TRBV19
j_call: TRBJ1-5
cdr3_aa: ASRTADQPQH

v_call: TRBV5-1
j_call: TRBJ2-1
cdr3_aa: ASSPEGRGFNEQF

v_call: TRBV28
j_call: TRBJ2-7
cdr3_aa: ASKASGSSYEQY

v_call: TRBV5-1
j_call: TRBJ2-1
cdr3_aa: ASSPGTSGSFEQF

v_call: TRBV19
j_call: TRBJ2-3
cdr3_aa: ASRQDRTDTQY

v_call: TRBV15
j_call: TRBJ2-5
cdr3_aa: ATSRSTGLEGTQY

v_call: TRBV6-5
j_call: TRBJ1-5
cdr3_aa: ASSYEGGRGNQPQH

v_call: TRBV29-1
j_call: TRBJ2-3
cdr3_aa: SVSGVSTDTQY

v_call: TRBV28
j_call: TRBJ1-3
cdr3_aa: ASSSLTSSGNTIY

v_call: TRBV5-1
j_call: TRBJ1-6
cdr3_aa: ASCTGTGASPLH

v_call: TRBV24-1
j_call: TRBJ2-1
cdr3_aa: ATSDTRDRVSYNEQF

v_call: TRBV18
j_call: TRBJ1-5
cdr3_aa: ASSPGTDSPTQH

v_call: TRBV14
j_call: TRBJ1-3
cdr3_aa: ASSRDSYSGNTIY

v_call: TRBV19
j_call: TRBJ1-5
cdr3_aa: ASSIPGIGNQPQH

v_call: TRBV28
j_call: TRBJ2-5
cdr3_aa: ASSRVHQETQY

v_call: TRBV19
j_call: TRBJ2-1
cdr3_aa: ASAAYNEQF

v_call: TRBV5-4
j_call: TRBJ2-1
cdr3_aa: ASSLGGRGYNEQF

v_call: TRBV6-6
j_call: TRBJ2-1
cdr3_aa: ASTLAGLYNEQF

v_call: TRBV7-2
j_call: TRBJ2-3
cdr3_aa: ASSVGLVTDTQY

v_call: TRBV3-1/TRBV3-2
j_call: TRBJ1-6
cdr3_aa: ASSPLALNSPLH

v_call: TRBV19
j_call: TRBJ1-5
cdr3_aa: ATHRGVSNQPQH

v_call: TRBV4-1
j_call: TRBJ2-4
cdr3_aa: ASSQEARGNIQY

v_call: TRBV15
j_call: TRBJ1-4
cdr3_aa: ATSRVGQGNEKLF

v_call: TRBV7-2
j_call: TRBJ1-1
cdr3_aa: ASSLATSTGTEAF

v_call: TRBV5-4
j_call: TRBJ1-2
cdr3_aa: ASSVGTETNYGYT

v_call: TRBV6-1
j_call: TRBJ1-3
cdr3_aa: ASSELGLENTIY

v_call: TRBV6-6
j_call: TRBJ2-2
cdr3_aa: ASSLTGVRNTGELF

v_call: TRBV18
j_call: TRBJ1-3
cdr3_aa: ASSPGPQRGNTIY

v_call: TRBV29-1
j_call: TRBJ2-5
cdr3_aa: SVADRGGETQY

v_call: TRBV5-1
j_call: TRBJ1-3
cdr3_aa: ASSLESPGQGNTIY

v_call: TRBV7-2
j_call: TRBJ2-3
cdr3_aa: ASSLNLGASTDTQY

v_call: TRBV11-2
j_call: TRBJ2-1
cdr3_aa: ASSLDGAGGITYEQF

v_call: TRBV7-3
j_call: TRBJ1-2
cdr3_aa: ASSGQLYGYT

v_call: TRBV7-8
j_call: TRBJ2-7
cdr3_aa: ASSLVADRGLYEQY

v_call: TRBV1
j_call: TRBJ1-1
cdr3_aa: TSSHVTDRNTEAF

v_call: TRBV7-3
j_call: TRBJ2-3
cdr3_aa: ASSAGLAGTDTQY

v_call: TRBV19
j_call: TRBJ2-6
cdr3_aa: ASSIGTTGANVLT

v_call: TRBV2
j_call: TRBJ1-2
cdr3_aa: ASSPGQGYGYT

v_call: TRBV5-5
j_call: TRBJ1-6
cdr3_aa: ASSYAGPTGGNSPLH

v_call: TRBV29-1
j_call: TRBJ1-1
cdr3_aa: SGRGDYDTEAF